The entry below describes one TCR beta chain. As yet, its antigen is unknown. 13 Jbeta primers and 60 Vbeta primers were used for the PCR. Repertoires were generated with immunoSEQ multiplex PCR, while TCRdb's copy carries only in-frame clones and drops some. The sample consists of roughly 130,000 clones, approximately 72% of them appearing once. This sample was included in a study of cytomegalovirus exposure and HLA in healthy donors. J lost 5 bases, V lost 8 bases, and 7 bases had no gene match. The CDR3 extends over 15 amino acids. The germline V gene has CDR1 MNHNS and CDR2 SASEGT. The study's findings and limits: An Asian-associated ancestry cluster reportedly showed fewer N-insertions than the approximately 650-donor mean in a later analysis. Sequencing had likely introduced a cluster of highly shared sequence variants as an artifact. Previously analyzed data showed that most TCR beta V segments were productive at a frequency of about 90% or about 30%.

This receptor was obtained from a human donor in good health. The chain employs TRBV6-1 and TRBJ1-6; TRBD1 matches at 9 bases. The sequenced material came from PBMCs. CDR3 nucleotide sequence: TGTGCCAGCGGCCACCGGGACAGGGATAATTCACCCCTCCACTTT. Its translation is CASGHRDRDNSPLHF.